These 26 T cell receptor beta chains share one sample of origin, sequenced in a study of T cell changes during pregnancy in multiple sclerosis. Sequencing was performed with immunoSEQ multiplex PCR; in TCRdb, only in-frame clones are kept and a portion is missing. The data show around 69,000 clones, roughly 92% seen once. Sample: peripheral blood, taken in the third trimester of pregnancy. These receptors were obtained from a female donor in good health, enrolled as a control in a pregnancy study.

V gene TRBV28 combines with J gene TRBJ2-7; 10 positions agree with TRBD1. The CDR3 is 16 residues long. Germline V gene data show CDR1 as MDHEN and CDR2 as SYDVKM. The V and J ends lost 4 bases and 1 base, in that order; junction bases with no gene match: 7. The CDR3 spells CASSSPGTGASYEQYF. The CDR3 DNA reads as TGTGCCAGCAGTTCGCCCGGGACAGGGGCGTCCTACGAGCAGTACTTC.

The rearrangement links TRBV6-6 to TRBJ2-7; TRBD1 might be the D (6 bases). The germline V gene has CDR1 MNHNY and CDR2 SVGAGI (reference sequence). This CDR3 contains 14 residues. Trimming cost V 4 bases and J 3 bases, with 13 bases left between them. As DNA, the CDR3 is TGTGCCAGCAGTTTTAACGACAGGCGCTACGAGCAGTACTTC. It yields the protein CASSFNDRRYEQYF.

V gene TRBV7-8 combines with J gene TRBJ2-5; 8 nucleotides line up with TRBD2. CDR3 length: 16 amino acids. Germline CDR1 SGHVS, CDR2 FQNEAQ. The V gene end was trimmed by 7 bases and the J gene end by 5 bases; junction bases not matched to a gene: 15. In DNA, the CDR3 is TGTGCCAGCAACCCAGCGGGGGCCCCCCCGGGTGAGACCCAGTACTTC. This codes for CASNPAGAPPGETQYF.

V usage is TRBV7-9 and J usage is TRBJ2-6; 9 nucleotides line up with TRBD1. The CDR3 is 17 amino acids. CDR1 SEHNR and CDR2 FQNEAQ come from the germline V gene (reference sequence). The junction had 12 bases not matched to a gene; V was cut back by 10 bases and J by 2 bases. The CDR3: CATISLGQGTGANVLTF. DNA of the CDR3: TGTGCCACCATATCTCTGGGACAGGGTACTGGGGCCAACGTCCTGACTTTC.

V is TRBV27 and J is TRBJ2-7; 9 bases agree with TRBD1. V lost 4 bases, J lost 8 bases, and 3 bases stayed unmatched. Germline V gene sequence: CDR1 MNHEY, CDR2 SMNVEV (reference sequence). CDR3 length: 12 residues. CDR3 in DNA: TGTGCCAGCAGTTCATACAGGGGGCAGCAGTACTTC. Translating gives CASSSYRGQQYF.

The CDR3 spells CASSSNPGTGAYEQYF. The DNA of the CDR3 is TGTGCCAGCAGCTCAAATCCCGGGACAGGAGCCTACGAGCAGTACTTC. This chain connects TRBV7-9 to TRBJ2-7; 8 positions agree with TRBD1. The CDR3 is 16 residues long. Germline values: CDR1 SEHNR, CDR2 FQNEAQ (reference sequence). Germline trimming cut 4 bases from V and 2 bases from J; bases unmatched to any gene: 10.

The chain employs TRBV20-1 and TRBJ1-2; the match to TRBD1 covers 7 bases. Losses at the gene ends were 5 bases for V and 10 bases for J; bases not matched to a gene: 4. Germline loops: CDR1 DFQATT, CDR2 SNEGSKA (reference sequence). The CDR3 length is 10 residues. DNA for the CDR3: TGCAGTGCTCGCGGGACAGTCTACACCTTC. This gives the protein CSARGTVYTF.

This clone has just one count. V is TRBV2 and J is TRBJ1-5; no firm D call. Germline-derived CDR1 and CDR2 are SNHLY and FYNNEI. Trimming stripped 4 bases from V and 7 bases from J, with 8 bases between. The CDR3 extends over 12 amino acids. CDR3 nucleotides: TGTGCCAGCAGTGGATCCCGGCAGCCCCAGCATTTT. It specifies CASSGSRQPQHF.

The V and J genes are TRBV5-6 and TRBJ2-6, with a weak D call TRBD2 (6 bases). V was pared by 0 bases and J by 3 bases, with 10 bases between. The CDR3 consists of 16 residues. Germline-derived CDR1 and CDR2 are SGHDT and YYEEEE. CDR3 sequence: CASSLGGDFGANVLTF. CDR3 sequence (DNA): TGTGCCAGCAGCTTGGGGGGGGACTTTGGGGCCAACGTCCTGACTTTC.

The V gene is TRBV7-3, the J gene TRBJ2-3; 7 nucleotides align to TRBD2. V dropped 8 bases and J dropped 0; count of bases not matched to a gene: 5. Germline lookup yields CDR1 SGHTA and CDR2 FQGTGA. The CDR3 runs to 14 residues. The CDR3 is CASAKAGSTDTQYF. Written as DNA, the CDR3 is TGTGCCAGCGCTAAAGCGGGGAGCACAGATACGCAGTATTTT. Combining the CDR3 with reference TRBV7-3 and TRBJ2-3 gives the whole variable domain GAGVSQTPSNKVTEKGKYVELRCDPISGHTALYWYRQSLGQGPEFLIYFQGTGAADDSGLPNDRFFAVRPEGSVSTLKIQRTERGDSAVYLCASAKAGSTDTQYFGPGTRLTVL.

This clone is a singleton in its sample. V gene TRBV27 combines with J gene TRBJ2-2; 9 nucleotides line up with TRBD1. V was clipped by 3 bases and J by 3 bases; unmatched bases: 2. Germline-derived CDR1 and CDR2 are MNHEY and SMNVEV (reference sequence). The CDR3 contains 15 residues. The chain's CDR3 is CASSFWDRDTGELFF. The CDR3 region has the DNA TGTGCCAGCAGTTTTTGGGACAGGGACACCGGGGAGCTGTTTTTT.

This chain links TRBV7-9 with TRBJ2-7; 7 bases are a match to TRBD2. J lost 0 bases, V lost 4 bases, and 9 bases had no gene match. The germline gives CDR1 SEHNR, CDR2 FQNEAQ (reference sequence). The CDR3 contains 16 residues. The CDR3, as DNA: TGTGCCAGCAGCTCGGCTTCTAGCGGAAGCTCCTACGAGCAGTACTTC. Its protein product is CASSSASSGSSYEQYF.

This clone was observed a few times. This chain connects TRBV28 to TRBJ1-2, with no clear D. This CDR3 has 13 amino acids. Germline CDR1 and CDR2: MDHEN and SYDVKM. Trimming shortened V by 5 bases and J by 3 bases, and 10 bases separated the two germline ends. CDR3 sequence (DNA): TGTGCCAGCAGTCGACTGATGGACTATGGCTACACCTTC. Translated, it gives CASSRLMDYGYTF.

V is TRBV30 and J is TRBJ1-2; TRBD1 aligns across 10 bases. Trimming cost V 3 bases and J 8 bases; bases outside gene matches: 18. The germline V gene encodes CDR1 GTSNPN and CDR2 SVGIG (reference sequence). CDR3 size: 17 residues. In DNA form, the CDR3 reads TGTGCCTGGAGAGATAACCAGGGACAGGGGTTTTCTGACGGCTACACCTTC. Encoded protein: CAWRDNQGQGFSDGYTF.

This rearrangement joins TRBV5-1 to TRBJ2-7, with TRBD2 as a possible D gene (5 bases). Per the germline V gene, CDR1 is SGHRS and CDR2 is YFSETQ. V gave up 5 bases and J gave up 0 bases, with 12 bases separating them. The CDR3 loop spans 14 amino acids. The CDR3 nucleotides are TGCGCCAGCAGGGGGAGCTTTAGCTCCTACGAGCAGTACTTC. This gives the protein CASRGSFSSYEQYF.

This rearrangement joins TRBV28 to TRBJ2-7, with D uncertain. CDR3 length: 12 residues. V was pared by 0 bases and J by 4 bases, with 4 bases between. Germline V gene sequence: CDR1 MDHEN, CDR2 SYDVKM. The CDR3 DNA sequence: TGTGCCAGCAGTTTATGGACATACGAGCAGTACTTC. The encoded protein is CASSLWTYEQYF.

The V gene is TRBV18, the J gene TRBJ1-2; tentatively, D is TRBD1 (5 bases). The CDR3 length is 15 residues. Germline V lookup: CDR1 KGHSH, CDR2 LQKENI. V was pared by 0 bases and J by 5 bases, with 13 bases between. CDR3 sequence reads: CASSPPGGAGYGYTF. In nucleotides, the CDR3 is TGTGCCAGCTCACCACCGGGAGGGGCCGGGTATGGCTACACCTTC.

The chain couples TRBV18 to TRBJ2-1; tentatively, D is TRBD1 (6 bases). The CDR3 extends over 13 amino acids. Between the trimmed V and J ends, which lost 6 bases and 9 bases, there was a span of 15 bases. The germline V gene has CDR1 KGHSH and CDR2 LQKENI. The CDR3 sequence: CASSGHYRGEQFF. CDR3 in DNA: TGTGCCAGCTCGGGACATTACCGTGGTGAGCAGTTCTTC.

The genes are TRBV5-1 and TRBJ2-7, with D unresolved. Per germline, CDR1 SGHRS and CDR2 YFSETQ. Trimming cost V 0 bases and J 0 bases, with 22 bases left between them. This CDR3 is 19 amino acids long. The CDR3 nucleotides read TGCGCCAGCAGCTTGGCACCCTCAGGTTTTCAGTCCCTCTCCTACGAGCAGTACTTC. It encodes CASSLAPSGFQSLSYEQYF.

The CDR3 loop is CASSPARGGYSGGSGELFF. The CDR3 DNA reads TGTGCCAGCAGTCCTGCACGGGGGGGCTATAGCGGGGGGTCCGGGGAGCTGTTTTTT. The rearrangement joins TRBV27 to TRBJ2-2; 10 bases match TRBD2. This CDR3 has 19 amino acids. Trimming at V came to 5 bases and at J to 6 bases, leaving 18 bases not matched to a gene. Looked up from germline, CDR1 is MNHEY and CDR2 is SMNVEV (reference sequence).

This clone was observed a single time. The V gene is TRBV7-2, the J gene TRBJ2-3; the match to TRBD2 covers 11 bases. In germline, CDR1 is SGHTA, CDR2 FQGNSA. The CDR3 is 14 amino acids. With V trimmed by 4 bases and J by 5 bases, 2 bases remained unmatched. CDR3 loop: CASSSGLAGDTQYF. In DNA, the CDR3 is TGTGCCAGCAGCTCCGGACTAGCGGGAGATACGCAGTATTTT.

V gene TRBV4-2 combines with J gene TRBJ2-5, with TRBD2 matching over 8 bases. TRBJ2-7 explains the end of the DNA better; the J call may be wrong. From germline, CDR1 is LGHNA and CDR2 YNFKEQ. This CDR3 contains 16 residues. For the CDR3, the DNA is TGTGCCAGCAGCCAAGATCGGGGACTAGTCGACTACGAGCAGTACTTC. This codes for CASSQDRGLVDYEQYF.

The rearrangement links TRBV19 to TRBJ1-3; D not resolved. Germline CDR1 LNHDA, CDR2 SQIVND (reference sequence). The CDR3 covers 16 residues. The V and J ends lost 6 bases and 0 bases respectively, with 15 bases between them. Written as DNA, the CDR3 is TGTGCCAGTAGCTCGGCAGGCCGATTCTCTGGAAACACCATATATTTT. Its translation is CASSSAGRFSGNTIYF.

The V call is TRBV27, the J call TRBJ2-2; 9 bases align to TRBD1. Germline CDR1 and CDR2: MNHEY and SMNVEV (reference sequence). This CDR3 comprises 18 residues. The J segment lost 1 base and the V segment lost 5 bases, leaving 11 bases of the junction unmatched. The CDR3 loop reads CASSTHPGQGRNTGELFF. The CDR3, as DNA: TGTGCCAGCAGTACCCACCCGGGACAGGGACGGAACACCGGGGAGCTGTTTTTT.

The rearrangement links TRBV6-5 to TRBJ2-5, with 10 bases aligning to TRBD2. The V and J ends lost 7 bases and 5 bases, in that order; junction bases with no gene match: 10. CDR1 and CDR2 from the germline V gene are MNHEY and SVGAGI. This CDR3 is 15 amino acids long. The CDR3 loop is CASTASGGAFETQYF. The DNA of the CDR3 is TGTGCCAGCACCGCAAGCGGGGGGGCCTTTGAGACCCAGTACTTC.

This clone was counted only a few times. The J gene is TRBJ1-1, the V gene TRBV7-9, with 8 bases matching TRBD1. Germline V lookup: CDR1 SEHNR, CDR2 FQNEAQ (reference sequence). This CDR3 is built from 14 residues. V gave up 6 bases and J gave up 1 base; unmatched junction bases: 4. CDR3 DNA: TGTGCCAGCAGTCGAGGACAGGGGAACACTGAAGCTTTCTTT. This codes for CASSRGQGNTEAFF.